These T cell receptor beta chains were read from a single sample in a study of Ad26.COV2.S vaccination and SARS-CoV-2 variants. Here immunoSEQ multiplex PCR was the method, and the copy in TCRdb shows in-frame clones only, minus some. The profile shows about 680,000 clones, more than 70% of them singletons. The sequencing used peripheral blood, collected in a trial of Ad26.COV2.S vaccine versus placebo. These receptors all stem from a person aged 18-65 years who received the Ad26.COV2.S COVID-19 vaccine or a placebo. The CDR3 runs from the conserved cysteine through the conserved F or W. The D gene is left open where the match is weak. Clone size is given for some rows only: seen once, a few or many times, or a class if the clone is expanded.

CDR3aa,CDR3nt,v_gene,d_gene,abundance,j_gene
CASSLGGAGPTDTQYF,TGTGCCAGCAGCTTGGGCGGAGCGGGGCCCACAGATACGCAGTATTTT,TRBV5-4,TRBD2,once,TRBJ2-3
CASSLGVPGQKSEQYF,TGTGCCAGCAGCTTAGGCGTCCCGGGACAAAAAAGCGAGCAGTACTTC,TRBV7-9,NA,once,TRBJ2-7
CASSSLKNENYGYTF,TGTGCCAGCTCATCACTAAAAAATGAGAACTATGGCTACACCTTC,TRBV18,NA,NA,TRBJ1-2
CASRLRTDRYGYTF,TGTGCCAGTAGACTACGGACGGATCGCTATGGCTACACCTTC,TRBV19,NA,NA,TRBJ1-2
CASSLAGAYEQYF,TGTGCCAGCAGCTTAGCGGGAGCATACGAGCAGTACTTC,TRBV7-9,NA,NA,TRBJ2-7
CASSYFGQAYEQYF,TGTGCCAGCAGTTACTTTGGTCAGGCCTACGAGCAGTACTTC,TRBV6-5,NA,NA,TRBJ2-7
CASSQDGTGGVNTEAFF,TGCGCCAGCAGCCAAGATGGCACCGGGGGGGTGAACACTGAAGCTTTCTTT,TRBV4-1,NA,NA,TRBJ1-1
CASSIGGTGELFF,TGTGCCAGTAGTATAGGGGGAACCGGGGAGCTGTTTTTT,TRBV19,NA,once,TRBJ2-2
CASSPRGFYGYTF,TGTGCCAGCAGCCCCCGGGGCTTCTATGGCTACACCTTC,TRBV5-6,NA,NA,TRBJ1-2
CATSRERSAENTGELFF,TGTGCCACCAGCAGAGAAAGGTCCGCAGAAAACACCGGGGAGCTGTTTTTT,TRBV15,NA,NA,TRBJ2-2
CASSLGTGLSYEQYF,TGTGCCAGCAGCCTCGGGACAGGCCTTTCCTACGAGCAGTACTTC,TRBV7-2,TRBD1,NA,TRBJ2-7
CATSAGTGYEQYF,TGTGCCACCAGTGCGGGAACAGGCTACGAGCAGTACTTC,TRBV24-1,NA,NA,TRBJ2-7
CATQGVRLPGANVLTF,TGTGCCACACAAGGGGTGCGGCTACCTGGGGCCAACGTCCTGACTTTC,TRBV19,NA,NA,TRBJ2-6
CASSRDGPEAFF,TGTGCCAGCAGCCGGGACGGTCCTGAAGCTTTCTTT,TRBV4-2,NA,NA,TRBJ1-1
CASSQGLAGDEQYF,TGTGCCAGCAGCCAAGGGCTAGCGGGAGACGAGCAGTACTTC,TRBV4-2,TRBD2,NA,TRBJ2-7
CASSPAVDRGSEQFF,TGTGCCAGCTCACCGGCGGTAGACAGAGGCAGTGAGCAGTTCTTC,TRBV18,NA,NA,TRBJ2-1
CASSLAATPAPYEQYF,TGTGCCAGCAGCTTAGCGGCCACGCCAGCCCCCTACGAGCAGTACTTC,TRBV7-8,NA,NA,TRBJ2-7
CASSQTSGPYNEQFF,TGTGCCAGCAGCCAAACTAGCGGGCCTTACAATGAGCAGTTCTTC,TRBV3-1/TRBV3-2,TRBD2,NA,TRBJ2-1
CASSESSGAETQYF,TGTGCCAGCAGTGAAAGTTCAGGGGCAGAGACCCAGTACTTC,TRBV2,NA,once,TRBJ2-5
CATNPGLAQDEQYF,TGTGCCACGAATCCGGGACTAGCGCAGGACGAGCAGTACTTC,TRBV10-3,TRBD2,few,TRBJ2-7
CASSPDRRPPFYGYTF,TGTGCCAGCAGTCCAGACAGGCGGCCCCCGTTTTATGGCTACACCTTC,TRBV6-6,NA,NA,TRBJ1-2
CSVERGGPRTEAFF,TGCAGCGTTGAGCGGGGGGGGCCGAGGACTGAAGCTTTCTTT,TRBV29-1,NA,NA,TRBJ1-1
CASSPFGPNEAFF,TGTGCCAGCTCACCATTTGGGCCCAATGAAGCTTTCTTT,TRBV18,NA,NA,TRBJ1-1
CAWSVPGGSEKLFF,TGTGCCTGGAGTGTACCAGGGGGGAGTGAAAAACTGTTTTTT,TRBV30,TRBD1,NA,TRBJ1-4
CASSLVLRDAQFF,TGTGCCAGCAGCTTGGTACTCCGGGACGCCCAGTTCTTC,TRBV7-9,NA,NA,TRBJ2-1
CASSLPGGVETQYF,TGTGCCAGCAGTTTACCGGGAGGAGTGGAGACCCAGTACTTC,TRBV6-6,TRBD2,NA,TRBJ2-5
CASEAGTASPRGQFF,TGTGCCAGCGAGGCCGGGACAGCCTCACCTAGGGGGCAGTTCTTC,TRBV5-4,TRBD1,NA,TRBJ2-1
CASSPTGFGNTIYF,TGTGCCAGCAGCCCGACAGGGTTTGGAAACACCATATATTTT,TRBV7-2,TRBD1,NA,TRBJ1-3
CASSYSGTGHYEQYF,TGTGCCAGCAGTTACTCCGGGACAGGCCACTACGAGCAGTACTTC,TRBV6-5,TRBD1,once,TRBJ2-7
CASSIRGGGNMVHF,TGTGCCAGTAGTATCCGAGGTGGAGGGAATATGGTCCACTTT,TRBV19,NA,NA,TRBJ1-6
CASSTRTRGNTIYF,TGTGCCAGCAGCACCCGGACAAGAGGAAACACCATATATTTT,TRBV7-8,NA,NA,TRBJ1-3
CASSYGQHYEQYF,TGTGCCAGCAGTTACGGGCAGCACTACGAGCAGTACTTC,TRBV6-2/TRBV6-3,NA,NA,TRBJ2-7